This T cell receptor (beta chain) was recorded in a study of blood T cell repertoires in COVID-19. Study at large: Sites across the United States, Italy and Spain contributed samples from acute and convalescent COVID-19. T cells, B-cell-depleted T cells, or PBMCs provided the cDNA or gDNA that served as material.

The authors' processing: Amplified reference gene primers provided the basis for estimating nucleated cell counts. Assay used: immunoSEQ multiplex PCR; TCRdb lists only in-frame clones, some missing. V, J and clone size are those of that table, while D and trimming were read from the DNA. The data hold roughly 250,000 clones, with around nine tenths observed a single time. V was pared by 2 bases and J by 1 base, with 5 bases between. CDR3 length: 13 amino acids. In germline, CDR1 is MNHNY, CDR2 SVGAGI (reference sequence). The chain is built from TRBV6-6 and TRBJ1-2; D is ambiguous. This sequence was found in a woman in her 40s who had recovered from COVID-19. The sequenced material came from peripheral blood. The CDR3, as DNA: TGTGCCAGCAGTTACGGGCTTAACTATGGCTACACCTTC. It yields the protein CASSYGLNYGYTF.